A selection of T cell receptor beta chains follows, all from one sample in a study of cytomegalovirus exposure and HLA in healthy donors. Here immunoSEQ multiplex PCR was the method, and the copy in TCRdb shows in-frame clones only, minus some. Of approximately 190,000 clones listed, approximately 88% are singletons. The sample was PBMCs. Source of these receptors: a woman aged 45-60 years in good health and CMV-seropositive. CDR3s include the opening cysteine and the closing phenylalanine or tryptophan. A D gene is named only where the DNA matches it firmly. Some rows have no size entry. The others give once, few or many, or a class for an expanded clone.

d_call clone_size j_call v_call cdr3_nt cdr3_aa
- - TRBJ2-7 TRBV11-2 TGTGCCAGCAGCCCATTCGTAGGAGGCTACGAGCAGTACTTC CASSPFVGGYEQYF
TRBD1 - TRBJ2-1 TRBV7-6 TGTGCCAGCAGCTCCCGACAGGACAGGGGAAATGAGCAGTTCTTC CASSSRQDRGNEQFF
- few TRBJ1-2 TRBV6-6 TGTGCCAGCAGTTACCCCGGGGGGGAAGTTGTCGGCTACACCTTC CASSYPGGEVVGYTF
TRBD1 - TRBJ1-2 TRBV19 TGTGCCAGTAGTATCCTCGGGACAGCGGATGGCTACACCTTC CASSILGTADGYTF
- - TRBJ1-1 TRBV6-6 TGTGCCAGCAGTTGGGTGAACAGGGTCAACACTGAAGCTTTCTTT CASSWVNRVNTEAFF
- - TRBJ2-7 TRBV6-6 TGTGCCAGCAGCTCCCCCCGGGCGGGCGCCCACGAGCAGTACTTC CASSSPRAGAHEQYF
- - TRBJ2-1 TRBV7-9 TGTGCCAGCAGCTTAGGAGGGGGGGATGAGCAGTTCTTC CASSLGGGDEQFF
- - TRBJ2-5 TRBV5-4 TGTGCCAGCAGCTTGGCGGGGGAACAAGAGACCCAGTACTTC CASSLAGEQETQYF
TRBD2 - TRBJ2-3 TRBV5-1 TGCGCCAGCAGCTTGCCAGGCGGGGGGCCCACAGATACGCAGTATTTT CASSLPGGGPTDTQYF
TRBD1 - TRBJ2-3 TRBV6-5 TGTGCCAGCAGTTACATCCGGGACAGCAGAAATACGCAGTATTTT CASSYIRDSRNTQYF
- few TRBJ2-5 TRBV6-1 TGTGCCAGCAGTGAAGCGGGGCAGGCAAAGACCCAGTACTTC CASSEAGQAKTQYF
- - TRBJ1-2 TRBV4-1 TGCGCCAGCAGTCCTACCCGGGACAAGTCTTTCTATGGCTACACCTTC CASSPTRDKSFYGYTF
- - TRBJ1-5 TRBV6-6 TGTGCCAGCAGTTACCCAGGGCTTCTTAGCAATCAGCCCCAGCATTTT CASSYPGLLSNQPQHF
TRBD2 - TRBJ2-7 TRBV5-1 TGCGCCAGCAGCTTGTCAATGGGACTAGCGGACTACGAGCAGTACTTC CASSLSMGLADYEQYF
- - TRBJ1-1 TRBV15 TGTGCCACCAGCAGAAACCCGAGTAATGGTGATGAAGCTTTCTTT CATSRNPSNGDEAFF
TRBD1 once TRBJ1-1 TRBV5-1 TGCGCCAGCAGCGGACAGGGCGGAAACACTGAAGCTTTCTTT CASSGQGGNTEAFF
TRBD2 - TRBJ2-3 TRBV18 TGTGCCAGCTCACCTATAGGAGCGGGGGGCACAGATACGCAGTATTTT CASSPIGAGGTDTQYF
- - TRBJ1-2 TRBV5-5 TGTGCCAGCAGCTTCTCAGGGGTTAACTATGGCTACACCTTC CASSFSGVNYGYTF
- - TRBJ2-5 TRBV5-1 TGCGCCAGCAGCAATAACAGGGAGTCGGTTATTGTCCAAGAGACCCAGTACTTC CASSNNRESVIVQETQYF
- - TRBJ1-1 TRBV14 TGTGCCAGCAGTGGGAGGTCGGGGGTGAACACTGAAGCTTTCTTT CASSGRSGVNTEAFF
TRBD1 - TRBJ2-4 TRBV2 TGTGCCAGCAGTGAGGGCTGGACAGGGTTCAGGGGCATTCAGTACTTC CASSEGWTGFRGIQYF
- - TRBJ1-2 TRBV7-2 TGTGCCAGCAGCTCACAGGGAAAAGGCTACACCTTC CASSSQGKGYTF
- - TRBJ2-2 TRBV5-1 TGCGCCAGCAGCCCCCAGGGCGCGAACACCGGGGAGCTGTTTTTT CASSPQGANTGELFF
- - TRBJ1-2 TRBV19 TGTGCCAGTAGTAATGGGAACCGGGACTTTAACTATGGCTACACCTTC CASSNGNRDFNYGYTF
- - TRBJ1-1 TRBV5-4 TGTGCCAGCAGCCGGGGGAGCAACACTGAAGCTTTCTTT CASSRGSNTEAFF
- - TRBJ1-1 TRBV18 TGTGCCAGTCGAACCCCCTACAGGGCCACTGAGGCTTTCTTT CASRTPYRATEAFF
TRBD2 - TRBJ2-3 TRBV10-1 TGCGCCAGCAGTGAGTCTAGCGGGGGGGCCGATACGCAGTATTTT CASSESSGGADTQYF
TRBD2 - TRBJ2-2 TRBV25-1 TGTGCCAGCAGGGGCCGAGCGGGGCCAGCGAGCACCGGGGAGCTGTTTTTT CASRGRAGPASTGELFF
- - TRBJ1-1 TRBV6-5 TGTGCCAGCAGTGGGGGGTGGGACACTGAAGCTTTCTTT CASSGGWDTEAFF
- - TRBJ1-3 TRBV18 TGTGCCAGCTCACCCGACAGTCCCTCTGGAAACACCATATATTTT CASSPDSPSGNTIYF
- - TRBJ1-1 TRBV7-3 TGTGCCAGCAGCTTAATCGGGGCAGGGGCGGCGGGGAACACTGAAGCTTTCTTT CASSLIGAGAAGNTEAFF
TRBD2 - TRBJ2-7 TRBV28 TGTGCCAGCAGTAACCTCGGGGCGGGGGTCTCCTACGAGCAGTACTTC CASSNLGAGVSYEQYF
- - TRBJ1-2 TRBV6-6 TGTGCCAGCAGGGATCAGGGTGGATATGGCTACACCTTC CASRDQGGYGYTF
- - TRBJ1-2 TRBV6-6 TGTGCCAGCAGTTACTCTGGGGCAGCTAACTATGGCTACACCTTC CASSYSGAANYGYTF
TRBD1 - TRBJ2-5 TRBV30 TGTGCCTGGGCTACCGGGACAGGGGAAGAGACCCAGTACTTC CAWATGTGEETQYF
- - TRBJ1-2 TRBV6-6 TGTGCCAGCAGTTACGAATACAGGGTAGCTAACTATGGCTACACCTTC CASSYEYRVANYGYTF
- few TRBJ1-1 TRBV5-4 TGTGCCAGCAGCCTGGACAGTATGAACACTGAAGCTTTCTTT CASSLDSMNTEAFF
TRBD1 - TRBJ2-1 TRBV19 TGTGCCAGTAGTAGACAGGGGGCAAACAATGAGCAGTTCTTC CASSRQGANNEQFF
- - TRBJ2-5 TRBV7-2 TGTGCCAGCAGCTCCCGAGCGGGCGGACAAGAGACCCAGTACTTC CASSSRAGGQETQYF
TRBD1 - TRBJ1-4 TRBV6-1 TGTGCCAGCAGGAAGGGACAGGCTGAAAAACTGTTTTTT CASRKGQAEKLFF
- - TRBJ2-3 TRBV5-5 TGTGCCAGCAGCTTGGTTCTCCCGAGAACCACAGATACGCAGTATTTT CASSLVLPRTTDTQYF
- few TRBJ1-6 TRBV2 TGTGCCAGCACGTTCGACAGCTCCTATAATTCACCCCTCCACTTT CASTFDSSYNSPLHF
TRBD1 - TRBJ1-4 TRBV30 TGTGCCTGGAGTACAGGGGGCGTCGGTGAAAAACTGTTTTTT CAWSTGGVGEKLFF
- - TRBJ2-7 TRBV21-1 TGTGCCAGCAGTTACCCGACCGAGACAGGGACCGAGCAGTACTTC CASSYPTETGTEQYF
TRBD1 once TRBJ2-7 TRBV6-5 TGTGCCAGCTATGACAGGGGGCAATCCTACGAGCAGTACTTC CASYDRGQSYEQYF
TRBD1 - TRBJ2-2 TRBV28 TGTGCCAGCAGCCGAGGACAGGGGTTCGCCGGGGAGCTGTTTTTT CASSRGQGFAGELFF
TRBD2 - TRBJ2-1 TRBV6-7 TGTGCCAGCAGTGCGACTAGCGGGGGGTTGGGTGAGCAGTTCTTC CASSATSGGLGEQFF
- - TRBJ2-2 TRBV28 TGTGCCAGCAGCTTGGCAGGGCCGAACACCGGGGAGCTGTTTTTT CASSLAGPNTGELFF
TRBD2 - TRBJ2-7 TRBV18 TGTGCCAGCTCACCTTGGACTAGCGGACCCTACGAGCAGTACTTC CASSPWTSGPYEQYF
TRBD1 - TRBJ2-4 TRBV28 TGTGCCAGCAGTTCTCCGGGACAGACAAACATTCAGTACTTC CASSSPGQTNIQYF